The rows below give T cell receptor beta chains drawn from one sample of a study of blood T cell repertoires in COVID-19. The table came from immunoSEQ multiplex PCR; TCRdb's copy has only in-frame clones and leaves some out. Counted here are roughly 260,000 clones, 91% occurring once; the ten biggest clones make up approximately 2.5%. What was sequenced was peripheral blood. Source of these receptors: a person aged 18 to 29 with COVID-19, enrolled during active disease. Both conserved end residues are trimmed from each CDR3. Clone size, where shown, is once, few, many, or a class for clones that have expanded.

cdr3_aa,j_call,clone_size,v_call
ASSFDLGRSEAF,TRBJ1-1,NA,TRBV6-2/TRBV6-3
ASSLFGRAYNEQF,TRBJ2-1,once,TRBV10-2
ARSRGTEYSNQPQH,TRBJ1-5,NA,TRBV5-3
ASSNSGASSYNEQF,TRBJ2-1,NA,TRBV19
ASSLTTGRSTGELF,TRBJ2-2,NA,TRBV5-4
ATSSDTGELF,TRBJ2-2,NA,TRBV12-3/TRBV12-4
ASSPRGAGLSTDTQY,TRBJ2-3,NA,TRBV4-1
ASSPGGSHQPQH,TRBJ1-5,NA,TRBV5-1
ASSQTGVLKETQY,TRBJ2-5,NA,TRBV7-9
ASSSWGRGNTIY,TRBJ1-3,NA,TRBV28
ASSQPGEAEAF,TRBJ1-1,NA,TRBV3-1/TRBV3-2
ASSIFGGRANEQF,TRBJ2-1,NA,TRBV19
ASSQPFSQGRETQY,TRBJ2-5,once,TRBV7-9
ASSQDRDRVLPLH,TRBJ1-6,NA,TRBV4-2
ASRGGDYGYT,TRBJ1-2,NA,TRBV27
ASSLSVGVISNQPQH,TRBJ1-5,NA,TRBV28
ASGQGFEKLF,TRBJ1-4,NA,TRBV7-9
ASSPSGRLYQETQY,TRBJ2-5,NA,TRBV7-2
ASSPWTSGRGTQY,TRBJ2-5,NA,TRBV28
ASSGTGTSVGEQY,TRBJ2-7,once,TRBV4-1
ASSQTGNQPQH,TRBJ1-5,NA,TRBV5-1
ASSPSGRALEQY,TRBJ2-7,NA,TRBV11-3